The present T cell receptor beta chain was sequenced within a study of blood T cell repertoires in COVID-19. Overall study: COVID-19 samples from acute and convalescent phases originated in the United States, Italy and Spain. T cells, B-cell-depleted T cells, or PBMCs supplied cDNA or gDNA.

Per the original methods: For nucleated cells, counts were estimated from reference gene primer amplification. Measured with immunoSEQ multiplex PCR; TCRdb has only the in-frame clones, and not every one. D and trimming were read from the DNA, whereas the V and J calls and clone size are those reported in that table. The top ten clones hold more than 1.4% of a sample with roughly 200,000 clones, just over 85% of them seen once. The CDR3 loop spans 16 amino acids. Per the germline V gene, CDR1 is GTSNPN and CDR2 is SVGIG (reference sequence). The V end was cut by 3 bases, the J end by 1 base, with 16 bases between.

The receptor's source is a man aged 18 to 30 with active or convalescent COVID-19. The chain couples TRBV30 to TRBJ1-5; TRBD1 is a possible D gene (6 bases). The sample taken for sequencing was peripheral blood. The CDR3 bases are TGTGCCTGGAGGCACCGAGGGGGGGTCAGCAATCAGCCCCAGCATTTT. Translating gives CAWRHRGGVSNQPQHF. Variable domain in full (rest from reference TRBV30 and TRBJ1-5): SQTIHQWPATLVQPVGSPLSLECTVEGTSNPNLYWYRQAAGRGLQLLFYSVGIGQISSEVPQNLSASRPQDRQFILSSKKLLLSDSGFYLCAWRHRGGVSNQPQHFGDGTRLSIL.